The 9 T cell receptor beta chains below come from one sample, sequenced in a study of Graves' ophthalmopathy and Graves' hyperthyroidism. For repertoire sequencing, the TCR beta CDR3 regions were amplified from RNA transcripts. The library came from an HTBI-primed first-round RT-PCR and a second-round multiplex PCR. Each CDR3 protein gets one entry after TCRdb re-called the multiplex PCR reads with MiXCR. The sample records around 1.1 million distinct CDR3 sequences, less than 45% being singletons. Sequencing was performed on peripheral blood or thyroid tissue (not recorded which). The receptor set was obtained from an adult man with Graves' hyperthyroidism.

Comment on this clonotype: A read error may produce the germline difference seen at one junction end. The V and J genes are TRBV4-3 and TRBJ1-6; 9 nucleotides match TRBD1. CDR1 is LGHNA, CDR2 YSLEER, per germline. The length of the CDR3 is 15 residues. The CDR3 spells CASNQEGQGYSPLHF. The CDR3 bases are TGCGCCAGCAACCAAGAAGGACAGGGGTATTCACCCCTCCACTTT.

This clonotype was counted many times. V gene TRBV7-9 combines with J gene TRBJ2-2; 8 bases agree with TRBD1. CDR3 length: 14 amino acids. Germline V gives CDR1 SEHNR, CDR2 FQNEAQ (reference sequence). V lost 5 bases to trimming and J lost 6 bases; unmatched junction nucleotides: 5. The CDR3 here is CASSRTGSAGELFF. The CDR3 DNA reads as TGTGCCAGCAGCCGGACAGGGAGCGCCGGGGAGCTGTTTTTT.

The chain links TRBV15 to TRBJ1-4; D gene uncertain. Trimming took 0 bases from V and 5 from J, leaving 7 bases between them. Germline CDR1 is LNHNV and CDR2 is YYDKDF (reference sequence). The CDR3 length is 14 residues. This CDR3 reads CATSRDSGNEKLFF. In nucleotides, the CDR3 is TGTGCCACCAGCAGAGACTCCGGGAATGAAAAACTGTTTTTT.

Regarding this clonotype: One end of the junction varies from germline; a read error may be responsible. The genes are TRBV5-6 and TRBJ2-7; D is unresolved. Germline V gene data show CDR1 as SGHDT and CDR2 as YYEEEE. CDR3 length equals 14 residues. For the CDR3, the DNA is TGTGCCGGCAGCTTGGCAGGAAGGGACTACGAGCAGTACTTC. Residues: CAGSLAGRDYEQYF. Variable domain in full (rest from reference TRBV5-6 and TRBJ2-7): DAGVTQSPTHLIKTRGQQVTLRCSPKSGHDTVSWYQQALGQGPQFIFQYYEEEERQRGNFPDRFSGHQFPNYSSELNVNALLLGDSALYLCAGSLAGRDYEQYFGPGTRLTVT.

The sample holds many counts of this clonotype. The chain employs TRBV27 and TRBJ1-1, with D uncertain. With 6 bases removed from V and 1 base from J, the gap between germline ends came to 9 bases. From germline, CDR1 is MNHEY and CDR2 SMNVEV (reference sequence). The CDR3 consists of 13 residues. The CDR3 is CASSLRQNTEAFF. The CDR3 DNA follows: TGTGCCAGCAGCTTAAGGCAGAACACTGAAGCTTTCTTT.

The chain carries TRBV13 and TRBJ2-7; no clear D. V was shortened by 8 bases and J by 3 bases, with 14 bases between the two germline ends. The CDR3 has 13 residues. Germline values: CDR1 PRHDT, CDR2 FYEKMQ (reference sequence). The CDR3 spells CASGRRQGYEQYF. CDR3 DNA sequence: TGTGCCAGCGGACGGAGACAAGGCTACGAGCAGTACTTC.

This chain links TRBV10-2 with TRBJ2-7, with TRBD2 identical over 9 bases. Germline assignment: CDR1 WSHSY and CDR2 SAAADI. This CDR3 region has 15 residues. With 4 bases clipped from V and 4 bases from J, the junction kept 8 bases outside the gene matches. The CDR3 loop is CASSAGLARGYEQYF. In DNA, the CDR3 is TGCGCCAGCAGTGCCGGACTAGCGAGAGGGTACGAGCAGTACTTC.

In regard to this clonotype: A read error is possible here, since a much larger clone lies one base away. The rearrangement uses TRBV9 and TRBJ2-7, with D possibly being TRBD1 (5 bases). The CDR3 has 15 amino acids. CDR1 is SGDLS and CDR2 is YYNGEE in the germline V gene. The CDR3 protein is CASSPSWGRGHEQHF. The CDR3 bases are TGTGCCAGCAGCCCATCGTGGGGAAGGGGCCACGAGCAGCACTTC.

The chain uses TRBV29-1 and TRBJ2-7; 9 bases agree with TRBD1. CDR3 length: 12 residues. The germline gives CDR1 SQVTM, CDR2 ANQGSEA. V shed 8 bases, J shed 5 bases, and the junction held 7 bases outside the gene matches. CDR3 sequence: CSTRQGGDEQYF. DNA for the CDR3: TGCAGCACAAGACAGGGGGGGGACGAGCAGTACTTC.